Detailed here is one T cell receptor (beta chain). Its antigen is still unknown. The DNA input per sorted-subset replicate PCR was about 190 ng, corresponding to some 30,000 T cell genomes. The protocol was immunoSEQ multiplex PCR, while the TCRdb copy is restricted to in-frame clones and leaves out a portion. The repertoire holds about 2 million clones, approximately 95% seen once, with approximately 1.2% in the top ten. The length of the CDR3 is 12 residues. The V end was cut by 3 bases, the J end by 11 bases, with 12 bases between. Germline V gene sequence: CDR1 WNHNN, CDR2 SYGVQD (reference sequence). This specimen belongs to a study of shared clonotypes between healthy human individuals. General observations from the study: Generally, estimated richness proved larger in naive subsets than it did in memory subsets.

Terminally differentiated effector memory CD45RA+ cells were excluded from the naive CD8 cells, which were CD45RO-negative and positively selected for CCR7. The donors, healthy adults who were HIV-negative, had experienced no recent acute infections or vaccinations. The source of this sequence is a man younger than 35 in good health. Sequenced material: naive CD8+ T cells sorted from blood. V and J are TRBV10-1 and TRBJ2-3; D tentatively reads TRBD1 or TRBD2 (5 bases each). CDR3 DNA: TGCGCCAGCAGTGACCCCGGGACCCGGCAGTATTTT. Residues: CASSDPGTRQYF.